The sequence of this T cell receptor (beta chain) was determined in a study of beta chain features in type 1 diabetes. The entirety of the isolated RNA underwent reverse transcription, so expressed TCRB transcripts were sequenced. Data came from immunoSEQ multiplex PCR; TCRdb stores just in-frame clones and leaves some out. There are approximately 130,000 clones in the sample; approximately 15% occur only once, and roughly 2.5% lies in the top ten. Of note for this clone: Antigen unknown.

Study-level findings and limits: In every one of the four CD4+ subsets, TCRB CDR3s were moderately but significantly shorter in Type 1 diabetes patients. A cDNA-based sequencing approach could over-represent cells with high TCR expression.

V lost 3 bases to trimming and J lost 3 bases; unmatched junction nucleotides: 3. The germline V gene has CDR1 MNHEY and CDR2 SMNVEV (reference sequence). The CDR3 runs 15 residues. The gene calls are TRBV27 and TRBJ2-3, with TRBD2 matching over 10 bases. This receptor was obtained from a man aged 18 to 30 with type 1 diabetes. Sample: central memory CD4+ T cells from blood. CDR3 protein: CASSFLSGGTDTQYF. CDR3 in DNA: TGTGCCAGCAGTTTCCTTAGCGGGGGGACAGATACGCAGTATTTT.